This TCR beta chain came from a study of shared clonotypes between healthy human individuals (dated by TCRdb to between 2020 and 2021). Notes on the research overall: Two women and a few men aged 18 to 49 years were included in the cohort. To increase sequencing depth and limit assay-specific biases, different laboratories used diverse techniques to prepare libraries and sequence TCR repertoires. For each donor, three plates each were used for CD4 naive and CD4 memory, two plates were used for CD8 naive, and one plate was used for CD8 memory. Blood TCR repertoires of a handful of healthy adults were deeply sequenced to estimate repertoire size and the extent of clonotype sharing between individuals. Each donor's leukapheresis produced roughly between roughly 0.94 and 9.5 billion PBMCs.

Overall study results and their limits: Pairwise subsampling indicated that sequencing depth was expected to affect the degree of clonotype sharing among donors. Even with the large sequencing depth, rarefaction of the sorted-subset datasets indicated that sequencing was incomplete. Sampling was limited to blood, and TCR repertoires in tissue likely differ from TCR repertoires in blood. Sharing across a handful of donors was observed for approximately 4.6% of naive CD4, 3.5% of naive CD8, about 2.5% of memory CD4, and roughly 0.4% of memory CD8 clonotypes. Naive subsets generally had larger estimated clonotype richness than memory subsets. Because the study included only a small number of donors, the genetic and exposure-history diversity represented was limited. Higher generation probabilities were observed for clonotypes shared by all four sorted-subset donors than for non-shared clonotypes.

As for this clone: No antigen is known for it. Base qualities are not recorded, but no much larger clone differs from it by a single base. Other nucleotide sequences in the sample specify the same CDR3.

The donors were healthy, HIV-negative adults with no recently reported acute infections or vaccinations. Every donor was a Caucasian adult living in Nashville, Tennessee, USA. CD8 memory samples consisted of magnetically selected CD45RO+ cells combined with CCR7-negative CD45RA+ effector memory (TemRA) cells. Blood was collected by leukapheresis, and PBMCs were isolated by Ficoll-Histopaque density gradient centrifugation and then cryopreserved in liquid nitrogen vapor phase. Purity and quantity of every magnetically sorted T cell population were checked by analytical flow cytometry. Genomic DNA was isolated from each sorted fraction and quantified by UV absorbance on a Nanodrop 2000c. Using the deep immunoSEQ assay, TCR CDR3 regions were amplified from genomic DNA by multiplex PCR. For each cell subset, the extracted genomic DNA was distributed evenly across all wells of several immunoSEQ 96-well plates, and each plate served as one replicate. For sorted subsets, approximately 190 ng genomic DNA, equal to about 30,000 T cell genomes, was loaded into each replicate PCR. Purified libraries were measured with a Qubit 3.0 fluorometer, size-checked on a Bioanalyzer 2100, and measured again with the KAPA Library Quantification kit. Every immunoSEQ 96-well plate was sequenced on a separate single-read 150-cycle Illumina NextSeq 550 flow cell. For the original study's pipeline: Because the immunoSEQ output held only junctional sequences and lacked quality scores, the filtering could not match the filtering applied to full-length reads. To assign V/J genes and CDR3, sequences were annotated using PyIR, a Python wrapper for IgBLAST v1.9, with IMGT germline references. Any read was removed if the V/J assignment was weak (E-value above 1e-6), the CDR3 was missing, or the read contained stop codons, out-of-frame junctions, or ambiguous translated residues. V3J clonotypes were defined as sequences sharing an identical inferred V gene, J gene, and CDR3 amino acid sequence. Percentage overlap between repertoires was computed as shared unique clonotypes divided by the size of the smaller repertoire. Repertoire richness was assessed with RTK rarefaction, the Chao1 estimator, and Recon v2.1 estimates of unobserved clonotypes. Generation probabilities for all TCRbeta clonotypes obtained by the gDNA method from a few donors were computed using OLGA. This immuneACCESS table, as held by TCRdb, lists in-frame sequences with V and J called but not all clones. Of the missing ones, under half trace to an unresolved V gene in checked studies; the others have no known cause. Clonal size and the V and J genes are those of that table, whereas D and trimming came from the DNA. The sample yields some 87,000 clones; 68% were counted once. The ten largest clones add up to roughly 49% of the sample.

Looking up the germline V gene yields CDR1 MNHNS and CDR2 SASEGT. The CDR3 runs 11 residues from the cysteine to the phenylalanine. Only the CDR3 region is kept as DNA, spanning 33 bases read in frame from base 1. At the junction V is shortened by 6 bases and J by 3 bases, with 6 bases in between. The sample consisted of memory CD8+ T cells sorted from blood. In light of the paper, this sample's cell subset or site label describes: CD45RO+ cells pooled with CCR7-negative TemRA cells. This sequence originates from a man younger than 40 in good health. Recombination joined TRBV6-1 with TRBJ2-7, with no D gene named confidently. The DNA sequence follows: TGTGCCAGCAGCGAAATCTACGAGCAGTACTTC. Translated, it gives CASSEIYEQYF.